This T cell receptor (beta chain) was retrieved from a study of shared clonotypes between healthy human individuals. As to this clone: No antigen is known for it.

The study enrolled healthy HIV-negative adults without recent acute infections or vaccinations as donors. Study findings and constraints: Estimated clonotype richness was generally higher in naive than memory subsets.

Per the original methods: From ImmunoSEQ came sequences covering only the junction and carrying no quality scores, so filtering differed. Data came from immunoSEQ multiplex PCR; TCRdb stores just in-frame clones and leaves some out. The D gene and trimming were derived from the DNA, and the V and J assignments and clone size from that table. The data contain roughly 1,500,000 clones, approximately 98.5% of them singletons. This sequence originates from a man aged 25-45 years in good health. The sample taken for sequencing was naive CD4+ T cells sorted from blood. Subset defined: CD45RA+ positively selected.

CDR3 loop: CASSRPPSYEQYF. The CDR3 DNA reads TGTGCCAGCAGCCGACCCCCCTCCTACGAGCAGTACTTC. The rearrangement uses TRBV5-4 and TRBJ2-7, with no clear D. Germline CDR1 and CDR2: SGHNT and YYREEE (reference sequence). The CDR3 sequence is 13 residues long. Trimming stripped 4 bases from V and 0 bases from J, with 8 bases between. The variable domain in full, with the rest retrieved from reference TRBV5-4 and TRBJ2-7, is ETGVTQSPTHLIKTRGQQVTLRCSSQSGHNTVSWYQQALGQGPQFIFQYYREEENGRGNFPPRFSGLQFPNYSSELNVNALELDDSALYLCASSRPPSYEQYFGPGTRLTVT.